The 5 T cell receptor beta chains listed next were all sequenced from one sample in a study of shared clonotypes between healthy human individuals. Profiled with immunoSEQ multiplex PCR; TCRdb holds only in-frame clones, not every one. The table has roughly 1.4 million clones, 98% seen once; the top ten hold 0.36%. The sample comprised naive CD4+ T cells sorted from blood. The subset here: CD45RA+ positively selected. Receptors originate from a man aged 25-45 years in good health.

This clone was seen just once. The rearrangement joins TRBV19 to TRBJ2-2, with D maybe TRBD2 (6 bases). V was pared by 3 bases and J by 10 bases, with 12 bases between. Germline V gives CDR1 LNHDA, CDR2 SQIVND (reference sequence). The CDR3 contains 13 residues. CDR3 sequence: CASSILPGVELFF. The CDR3 nucleotides are TGTGCCAGTAGTATTCTCCCGGGAGTGGAGCTGTTTTTT.

This clone was counted a single time. The chain joins TRBV6-5 to TRBJ2-7; 12 bases map to TRBD2. Germline V gene sequence: CDR1 MNHEY, CDR2 SVGAGI. The CDR3 consists of 15 residues. Unmatched junction bases numbered 6, after V lost 7 bases and J lost 2 bases. As DNA, the CDR3 is TGTGCCAGCACCTCGACTAGCGGGAGTGCCTACGAGCAGTACTTC. Its protein is CASTSTSGSAYEQYF.

As concerns this clone: The same CDR3 can be traced to other DNA sequences in this sample. The chain uses TRBV20-1 and TRBJ2-5; D is unclear. Germline CDR1 and CDR2: DFQATT and SNEGSKA (reference sequence). Trimming shortened V by 1 base and J by 3 bases, and 3 bases separated the two germline ends. This CDR3 has 11 amino acids. CDR3 in amino acids: CSARAKETQYF. CDR3 bases: TGCAGTGCTAGAGCCAAAGAGACCCAGTACTTC.

The V gene is TRBV28, the J gene TRBJ1-5; D is unresolved. The V end lost 3 bases, the J end lost 2 bases, and 17 bases lay between the germline ends. Germline-derived CDR1 and CDR2 are MDHEN and SYDVKM. The CDR3 spans 17 residues. CDR3 sequence (DNA): TGTGCCAGCAGTTTTGGCCCAGACTGGTACGGCAATCAGCCCCAGCATTTT. It encodes CASSFGPDWYGNQPQHF.

Details on this clone: Other nucleotide sequences from this sample produce the same CDR3. V usage is TRBV30 and J usage is TRBJ2-7; tentative D call: TRBD2 (6 bases). V was pared by 5 bases and J by 0 bases, with 8 bases between. CDR1 is GTSNPN, CDR2 SVGIG, per germline (reference sequence). This CDR3 comprises 12 residues. Here the CDR3 reads CAWGGSSYEQYF. DNA of the CDR3: TGTGCCTGGGGGGGGTCCTCCTACGAGCAGTACTTC.